A single sample gave rise to the 22 T cell receptor beta chains below, sequenced in a study of cytomegalovirus exposure and HLA in healthy donors. The study ran its PCR with 60 Vbeta and 13 Jbeta primers. This table comes from immunoSEQ multiplex PCR, and its TCRdb copy is limited to in-frame clones, with some not included. The sample lists over 150,000 clones, about 71% occurring once. Sequencing used PBMCs. These TCRs come from a woman aged 40 to 55 in good health and CMV-seropositive.

This clone was counted between two and nine times. Here the CDR3 reads CASSAAISGFMSSYEQYF. CDR3 DNA sequence: TGTGCCAGCAGCGCCGCCATTAGCGGGTTTATGTCTAGCTACGAGCAGTACTTC. The chain uses TRBV9 and TRBJ2-7; 7 positions match TRBD2. V lost 3 bases to trimming and J lost 3 bases; unmatched junction nucleotides: 18. Germline V CDR1 and CDR2: SGDLS, YYNGEE. This CDR3 has 18 residues.

This chain connects TRBV7-8 to TRBJ2-7; no reliable D call. There are 13 residues in the CDR3. V lost 0 bases to trimming and J lost 8 bases, with 11 bases between them. Germline values: CDR1 SGHVS, CDR2 FQNEAQ. The CDR3 DNA is TGTGCCAGCAGCTTAGCGAGCCAATCTCAGCAGTACTTC. This encodes CASSLASQSQQYF.

The V and J genes are TRBV28 and TRBJ2-4; D perhaps matches TRBD2 (5 bases). V shed 6 bases and J shed 3 bases, with 18 bases lying between them. Per germline, CDR1 MDHEN and CDR2 SYDVKM. There are 16 residues in the CDR3. The CDR3 DNA follows: TGTGCCAGCAGACCCCCTAGGGTCGGAGGCAAAAACATTCAGTACTTC. Translated: CASRPPRVGGKNIQYF.

The V gene is TRBV7-9, the J gene TRBJ2-5; D unclear. Germline CDR1 reads SEHNR; CDR2 reads FQNEAQ (reference sequence). V was trimmed by 4 bases and J by 11 bases, leaving 11 bases between them. The CDR3 is 11 residues long. CDR3 bases: TGTGCCAGCAGCTCCCTTTTGGAGCAGTACTTC. This translates into CASSSLLEQYF.

Points on this clone: A junction end diverges from the germline sequence, so it may reflect a read error. V and J are TRBV2 and TRBJ1-6; tentative D call: TRBD1 (5 bases). Germline loops: CDR1 SNHLY, CDR2 FYNNEI. This CDR3 contains 15 residues. The CDR3 sequence: CASSGDSSYNSPLNF. The CDR3 nucleotides are TGTGCCAGCAGTGGCGACAGCAGTTATAATTCACCCCTCAACTTT.

Only one count was recorded for this clone. Other DNA sequences in this specimen translate into the identical CDR3. V gene TRBV6-1 combines with J gene TRBJ1-4; TRBD1 might be the D (5 bases). The CDR3 totals 16 residues. V was shortened by 2 bases and J by 4 bases, with 14 bases between the two germline ends. From germline, CDR1 is MNHNS and CDR2 SASEGT. DNA for the CDR3: TGTGCCAGCAGTGAAAACCACGGGGGACGTAATGAAAAACTGTTTTTT. It translates to CASSENHGGRNEKLFF.

The CDR3 nucleotides are TGTGCCAGCAGCGTAGCCGACGACAGTCGCGGCTACACCTTC. Translated: CASSVADDSRGYTF. V and J are TRBV9 and TRBJ1-2; D is perhaps TRBD1 (5 bases). The V end lost 0 bases, the J end lost 8 bases, and 14 bases lay between the germline ends. The CDR3 has 14 amino acids. Germline V gene data show CDR1 as SGDLS and CDR2 as YYNGEE.

The CDR3 nucleotides read TGTGCCAGCAGTGAAGACAGGCTCCAGTACTTC. Amino acid sequence: CASSEDRLQYF. The rearrangement joins TRBV6-5 to TRBJ2-5; possibly TRBD1 for D (6 bases). Germline V lookup: CDR1 MNHEY, CDR2 SVGAGI. V dropped 5 bases and J dropped 10 bases, with 11 bases sitting between them. This CDR3 is 11 amino acids long.

This clone was counted a few times. The V gene is TRBV7-9, the J gene TRBJ2-1; 10 positions match TRBD2. CDR1 and CDR2 (germline): SEHNR, FQNEAQ (reference sequence). The CDR3 sequence is 15 residues long. The junction had 9 bases not matched to a gene; V was cut back by 8 bases and J by 5 bases. The CDR3 DNA follows: TGTGCCAGCGAGACGTGGACTAGCGGTAACAATGAGCAGTTCTTC. Encoded protein: CASETWTSGNNEQFF.

Comment on this clone: This sample includes further DNA sequences coding for the same CDR3. This chain links TRBV2 with TRBJ2-1; TRBD2 agrees at 12 bases. The trim removed 4 bases at V and 7 bases at J, leaving 5 bases unmatched. Germline values: CDR1 SNHLY, CDR2 FYNNEI. The CDR3 has 15 residues. CDR3 DNA sequence: TGTGCCAGCAGTGCTAGCGGGGGGGCAGGGAATGAGCAGTTCTTC. It specifies CASSASGGAGNEQFF.

This chain uses TRBV6-5 with TRBJ2-1; TRBD1 matches 10 bases. Germline lookup yields CDR1 MNHEY and CDR2 SVGAGI. V trimming: 0 bases; J trimming: 3 bases; junction bases outside the gene matches: 2. This CDR3 has 16 amino acids. The CDR3 bases are TGTGCCAGCAGTTACTCGGGGACAGGGGTCTACAATGAGCAGTTCTTC. Protein: CASSYSGTGVYNEQFF.

This clone was counted between two and nine times. The J gene is TRBJ1-5, the V gene TRBV6-6; D not resolved. Germline lookup yields CDR1 MNHNY and CDR2 SVGAGI (reference sequence). Trimming took 3 bases from V and 9 from J, leaving 12 bases between them. This CDR3 is 13 amino acids long. CDR3 coding DNA: TGTGCCAGCAGTTATAGTACCGAGGGGCCCCAGCATTTT. Its translation: CASSYSTEGPQHF.

V and J are TRBV11-2 and TRBJ2-1; 8 bases fit TRBD2. The CDR3 loop spans 18 amino acids. V shed 0 bases and J 7 bases; nucleotides not matched to a gene: 14. The V gene's germline CDR1 is SGHAT and CDR2 FQNNGV. DNA of the CDR3: TGTGCCAGCAGCTTAGATTGGCTAGCGGGCATTGGGGGGAATGAGCAGTTCTTC. Translating it yields CASSLDWLAGIGGNEQFF. Supplemented by reference TRBV11-2 and TRBJ2-1, the full variable domain reads EAGVAQSPRYKIIEKRQSVAFWCNPISGHATLYWYQQILGQGPKLLIQFQNNGVVDDSQLPKDRFSAERLKGVDSTLKIQPAKLEDSAVYLCASSLDWLAGIGGNEQFFGPGTRLTVL.

V and J are TRBV18 and TRBJ1-2; D unresolved. The CDR3 runs 11 residues. Trimming left V 5 bases short and J 6 bases short, with 7 bases between. Looked up from germline, CDR1 is KGHSH and CDR2 is LQKENI. The CDR3 region has the DNA TGTGCCAGCTCAACTGGAGATGGCTACACCTTC. It yields the protein CASSTGDGYTF.

The J gene is TRBJ2-3, the V gene TRBV7-2; 7 bases are a match to TRBD1. Germline loops: CDR1 SGHTA, CDR2 FQGNSA. V trimming: 4 bases; J trimming: 2 bases; junction bases outside the gene matches: 9. The CDR3 covers 16 residues. CDR3 protein: CASSSARDSNTDTQYF. CDR3 sequence (DNA): TGTGCCAGCAGCTCGGCCCGGGACAGCAACACAGATACGCAGTATTTT.

The chain employs TRBV29-1 and TRBJ2-1; the D is unclear. CDR1 and CDR2 from the germline V gene are SQVTM and ANQGSEA. Deletions cut 5 bases from V and 4 bases from J, with 12 bases between. CDR3 size: 13 residues. The CDR3 sequence is CSVRLATYNEQFF. CDR3 DNA: TGCAGCGTTAGACTTGCGACTTACAATGAGCAGTTCTTC.

This chain uses TRBV14 with TRBJ2-7; a possible D gene is TRBD2 (5 bases). The CDR3 runs 15 residues. V dropped 1 base and J dropped 3 bases, with 13 bases sitting between them. Germline V gives CDR1 SGHDN, CDR2 FVKESK. CDR3 coding DNA: TGTGCCAGCAGCCAAGGGCCCGGGAAGAACTACGAGCAGTACTTC. The encoded protein is CASSQGPGKNYEQYF.

The CDR3 DNA sequence: TGTGCCAGCAGCTCTGGCGGCAGCTATAATTCACCCCTCCACTTT. This gives the protein CASSSGGSYNSPLHF. J is TRBJ1-6 and V is TRBV6-5, with D unresolved. V was trimmed by 6 bases and J by 3 bases, leaving 12 bases between them. The CDR3 runs to 15 residues. The germline V gene encodes CDR1 MNHEY and CDR2 SVGAGI.

CDR3 sequence (DNA): TGCGCCAGCAGCCAAGATCTGGGGCTGAGCTCCTATAATTCACCCCTCCACTTT. Protein product: CASSQDLGLSSYNSPLHF. This rearrangement joins TRBV4-3 to TRBJ1-6; D perhaps matches TRBD1 (5 bases). The CDR3 sequence is 18 residues long. Germline lookup yields CDR1 LGHNA and CDR2 YSLEER. V gave up 0 bases and J gave up 0 bases, with 12 bases separating them.

There are a few counts of this clone. V usage is TRBV7-9 and J usage is TRBJ2-7; D perhaps matches TRBD1 (6 bases). Trimming shortened V by 7 bases and J by 4 bases, and 17 bases separated the two germline ends. The CDR3 has 14 residues. Germline V CDR1 and CDR2: SEHNR, FQNEAQ (reference sequence). The CDR3 sequence: CASTEQTGDYEQYF. As DNA, the CDR3 is TGTGCCAGCACGGAACAGACAGGAGATTACGAGCAGTACTTC.

V gene TRBV15 combines with J gene TRBJ2-7; TRBD1 matches 9 bases. Losses at the gene ends were 4 bases for V and 4 bases for J; bases not matched to a gene: 5. Germline loops: CDR1 LNHNV, CDR2 YYDKDF (reference sequence). The CDR3 sequence is 14 residues long. CDR3 coding DNA: TGTGCCACCAGCAAGGGACAGGGTCAATACGAGCAGTACTTC. This sequence encodes CATSKGQGQYEQYF.

The gene calls are TRBV13 and TRBJ2-2; 11 positions match TRBD2. The CDR3 length is 17 residues. J gave up 5 bases and V 5 bases, and 10 bases lay outside the gene matches. The germline V gene has CDR1 PRHDT and CDR2 FYEKMQ (reference sequence). The CDR3 nucleotides are TGTGCCAGCAGCCTAATCGTGTCTAGCGGGGGGACCGGGGAGCTGTTTTTT. Translating it yields CASSLIVSSGGTGELFF.